Listed here is a single T cell receptor (beta chain). The sample originates from a study of CD8 T cells in Susac syndrome. An amount of RNA that ranged from 0.5 to 1 ug was reverse transcribed with random hexamers. TCRdb itself ran the immunoSEQ multiplex PCR reads through MiXCR, one entry per CDR3 protein. Counted here are about 190,000 distinct CDR3 sequences, around 95% occurring once; the ten biggest clones make up around 0.1%. Germline assignment: CDR1 DFQATT and CDR2 SNEGSKA (reference sequence). V was pared by 5 bases and J by 6 bases, with 6 bases of the junction left unmatched. The CDR3 runs to 13 residues.

The chain links TRBV20-1 to TRBJ1-5; 8 bases are a match to TRBD1. The origin of this receptor is a human donor with Susac syndrome. The material sequenced was CD4+ T cells from PBMCs. Here the CDR3 reads CSAGRTGSQPQHF. The CDR3 bases are TGCAGTGCTGGGCGGACAGGGAGTCAGCCCCAGCATTTT.